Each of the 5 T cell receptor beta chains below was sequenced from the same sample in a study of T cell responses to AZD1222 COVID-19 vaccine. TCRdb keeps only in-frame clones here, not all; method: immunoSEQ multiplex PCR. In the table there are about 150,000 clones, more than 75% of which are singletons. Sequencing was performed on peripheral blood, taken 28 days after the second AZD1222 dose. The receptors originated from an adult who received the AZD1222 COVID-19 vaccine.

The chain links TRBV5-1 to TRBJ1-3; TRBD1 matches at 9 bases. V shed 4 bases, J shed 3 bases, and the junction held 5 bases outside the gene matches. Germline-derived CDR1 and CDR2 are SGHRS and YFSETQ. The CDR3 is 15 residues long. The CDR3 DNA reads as TGCGCCAGCAGCCCGGGACAGGGCTTTGGAAACACCATATATTTT. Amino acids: CASSPGQGFGNTIYF.

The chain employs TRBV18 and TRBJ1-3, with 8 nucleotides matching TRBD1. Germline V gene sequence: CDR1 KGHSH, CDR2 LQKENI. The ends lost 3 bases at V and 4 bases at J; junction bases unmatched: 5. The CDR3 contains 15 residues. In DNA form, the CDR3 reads TGTGCCAGCTCACCTCAGGGGGCGCCGGGAAACACCATATATTTT. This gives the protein CASSPQGAPGNTIYF.

CDR3 sequence: CASSRGPSGAYEQYF. CDR3 nucleotide sequence: TGTGCCAGCAGTCGTGGCCCGAGCGGGGCCTACGAGCAGTACTTC. V is TRBV7-3 and J is TRBJ2-7, with 7 bases that match TRBD2. V dropped 6 bases and J dropped 2; count of bases not matched to a gene: 10. Germline V gene sequence: CDR1 SGHTA, CDR2 FQGTGA. This CDR3 is 15 amino acids long.

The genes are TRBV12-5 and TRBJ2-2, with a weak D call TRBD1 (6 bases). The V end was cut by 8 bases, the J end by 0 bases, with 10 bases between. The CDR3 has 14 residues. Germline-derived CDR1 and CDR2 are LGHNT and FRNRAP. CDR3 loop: CASSGQTNTGELFF. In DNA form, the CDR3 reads TGTGCTAGTAGCGGACAGACGAACACCGGGGAGCTGTTTTTT.

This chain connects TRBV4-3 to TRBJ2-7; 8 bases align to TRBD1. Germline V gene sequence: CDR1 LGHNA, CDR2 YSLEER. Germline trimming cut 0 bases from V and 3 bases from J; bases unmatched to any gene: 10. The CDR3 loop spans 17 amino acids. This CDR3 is CASSQESGRGQIYEQYF. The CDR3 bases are TGCGCCAGCAGCCAAGAAAGCGGCAGGGGGCAGATCTACGAGCAGTACTTC.